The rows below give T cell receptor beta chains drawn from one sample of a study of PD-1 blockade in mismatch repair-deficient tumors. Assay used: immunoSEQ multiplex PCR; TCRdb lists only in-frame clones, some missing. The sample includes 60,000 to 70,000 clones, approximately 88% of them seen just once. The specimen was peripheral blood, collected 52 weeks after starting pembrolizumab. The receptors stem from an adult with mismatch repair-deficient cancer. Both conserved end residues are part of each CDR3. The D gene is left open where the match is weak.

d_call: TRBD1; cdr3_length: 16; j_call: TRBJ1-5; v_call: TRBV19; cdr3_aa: CASSSTDRGLNQPQHF
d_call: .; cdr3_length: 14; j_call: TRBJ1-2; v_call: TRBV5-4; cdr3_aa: CASSLVGTNYGYTF
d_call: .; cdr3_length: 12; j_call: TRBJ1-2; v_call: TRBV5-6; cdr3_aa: CASSQAGFGYTF
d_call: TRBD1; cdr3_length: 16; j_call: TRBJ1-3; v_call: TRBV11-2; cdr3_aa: CASSLQGGNSGNTIYF
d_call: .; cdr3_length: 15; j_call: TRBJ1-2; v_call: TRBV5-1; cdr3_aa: CASSAPGSGLDGYTF
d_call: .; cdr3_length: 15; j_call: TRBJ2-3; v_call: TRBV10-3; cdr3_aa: CAISDLGQGTDTQYF
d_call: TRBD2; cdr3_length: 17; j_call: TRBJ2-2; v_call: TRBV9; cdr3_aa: CASSLPSGSPNTGELFF
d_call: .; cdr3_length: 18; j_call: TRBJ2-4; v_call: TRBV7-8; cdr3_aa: CASSFYLTGEVWKNIQYF
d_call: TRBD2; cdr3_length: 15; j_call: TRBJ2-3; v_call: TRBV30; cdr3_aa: CAWSRTSGSTDTQYF
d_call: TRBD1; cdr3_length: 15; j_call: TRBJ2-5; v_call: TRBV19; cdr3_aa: CASSRGDRAGETQYF
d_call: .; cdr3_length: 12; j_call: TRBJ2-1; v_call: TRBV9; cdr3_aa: CASSTDRGEQFF
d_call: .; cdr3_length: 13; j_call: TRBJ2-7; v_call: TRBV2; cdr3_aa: CASTSFRTYEQYF
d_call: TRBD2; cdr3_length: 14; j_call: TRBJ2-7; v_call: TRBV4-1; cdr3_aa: CASSKLAGDGEQYF
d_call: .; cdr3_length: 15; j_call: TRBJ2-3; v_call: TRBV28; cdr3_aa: CASSLTGIITDTQYF
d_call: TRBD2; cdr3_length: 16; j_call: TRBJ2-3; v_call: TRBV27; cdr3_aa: CASSRGASGRSDTQYF
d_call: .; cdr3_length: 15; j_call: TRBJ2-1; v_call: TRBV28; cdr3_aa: CASSSISYPRGEQFF
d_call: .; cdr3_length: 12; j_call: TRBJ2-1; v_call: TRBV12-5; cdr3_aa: CASGLPPGEQFF
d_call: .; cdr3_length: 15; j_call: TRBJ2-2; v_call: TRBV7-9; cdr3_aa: CASSPPSPNTGELFF
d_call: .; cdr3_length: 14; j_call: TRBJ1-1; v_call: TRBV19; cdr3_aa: CASSPAPFNTEAFF
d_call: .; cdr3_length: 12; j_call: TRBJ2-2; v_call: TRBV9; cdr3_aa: CASSVGTGELFF
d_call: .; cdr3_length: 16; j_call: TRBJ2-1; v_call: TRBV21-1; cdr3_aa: CASSKVLGPLGDEQFF
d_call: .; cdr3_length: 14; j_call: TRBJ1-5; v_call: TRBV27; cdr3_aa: CASSLSGSYQPQHF
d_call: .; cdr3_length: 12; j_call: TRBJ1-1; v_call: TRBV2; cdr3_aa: CASRGLGTEAFF
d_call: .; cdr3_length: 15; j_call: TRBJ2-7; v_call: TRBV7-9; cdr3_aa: CASSLVRTGTYEQYF
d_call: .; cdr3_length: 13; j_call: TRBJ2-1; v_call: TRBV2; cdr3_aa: CASSEAGRNEQFF
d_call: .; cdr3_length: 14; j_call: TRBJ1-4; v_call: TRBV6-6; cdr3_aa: CATTRDSTNEKLFF